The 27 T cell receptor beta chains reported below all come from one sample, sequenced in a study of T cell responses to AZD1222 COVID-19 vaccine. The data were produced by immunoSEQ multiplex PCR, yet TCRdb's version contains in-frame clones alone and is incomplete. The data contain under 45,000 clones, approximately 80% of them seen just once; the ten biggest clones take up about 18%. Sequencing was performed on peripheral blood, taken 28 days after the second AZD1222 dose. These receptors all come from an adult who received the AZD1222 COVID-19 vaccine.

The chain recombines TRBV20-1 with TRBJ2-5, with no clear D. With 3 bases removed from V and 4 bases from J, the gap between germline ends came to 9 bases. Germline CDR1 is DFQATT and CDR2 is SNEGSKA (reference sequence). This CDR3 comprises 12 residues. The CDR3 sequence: CSASVTPETQYF. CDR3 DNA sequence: TGCAGTGCTAGTGTGACTCCAGAGACCCAGTACTTC.

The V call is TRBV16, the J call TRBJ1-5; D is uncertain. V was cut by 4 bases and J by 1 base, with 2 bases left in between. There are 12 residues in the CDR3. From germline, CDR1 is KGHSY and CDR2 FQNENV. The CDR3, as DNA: TGTGCCAGCAGCCGGAGCAATCAGCCCCAGCATTTT. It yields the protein CASSRSNQPQHF.

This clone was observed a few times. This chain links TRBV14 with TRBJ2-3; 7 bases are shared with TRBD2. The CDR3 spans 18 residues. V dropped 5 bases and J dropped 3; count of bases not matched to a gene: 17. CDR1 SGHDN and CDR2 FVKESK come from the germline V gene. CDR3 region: CASSSGVGGGYLTDTQYF. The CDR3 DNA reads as TGTGCCAGCAGCTCTGGAGTCGGCGGGGGATATTTGACAGATACGCAGTATTTT.

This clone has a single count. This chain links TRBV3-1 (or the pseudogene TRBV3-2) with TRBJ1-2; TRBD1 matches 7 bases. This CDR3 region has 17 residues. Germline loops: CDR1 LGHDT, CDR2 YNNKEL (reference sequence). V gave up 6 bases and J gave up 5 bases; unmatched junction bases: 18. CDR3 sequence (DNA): TGTGCCAGCAGTCCTCTCTGGTCAGGGACAGCGAATTATGGCTACACCTTC. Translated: CASSPLWSGTANYGYTF.

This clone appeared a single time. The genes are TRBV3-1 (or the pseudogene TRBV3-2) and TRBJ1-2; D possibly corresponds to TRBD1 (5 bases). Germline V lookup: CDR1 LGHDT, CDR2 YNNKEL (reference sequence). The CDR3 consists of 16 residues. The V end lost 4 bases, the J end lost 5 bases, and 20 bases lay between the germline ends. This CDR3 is CASSRKAPQGRYGYTF. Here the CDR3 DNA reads TGTGCCAGCAGCCGCAAAGCGCCTCAGGGCCGATATGGCTACACCTTC.

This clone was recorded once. CDR3 bases: TGTGCCAGCAGATCACACACTGAAGCTTTCTTT. Protein sequence: CASRSHTEAFF. The chain combines TRBV6-5 with TRBJ1-1; D unresolved. The CDR3 spans 11 residues. V was shortened by 6 bases and J by 3 bases, with 5 bases between the two germline ends. The V gene's germline CDR1 is MNHEY and CDR2 SVGAGI.

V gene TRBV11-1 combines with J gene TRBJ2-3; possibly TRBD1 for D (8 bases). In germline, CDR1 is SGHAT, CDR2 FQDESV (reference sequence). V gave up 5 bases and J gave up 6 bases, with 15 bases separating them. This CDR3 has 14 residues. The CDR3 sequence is CASSTYRGGDTQYF. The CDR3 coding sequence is TGTGCCAGCAGCACGTACAGGGGGGGTGATACGCAGTATTTT.

The CDR3 region is CASSEAAGTGRGYTF. For the CDR3, the DNA is TGTGCCAGCAGTGAAGCTGCCGGGACAGGACGCGGCTACACCTTC. The chain combines TRBV6-1 with TRBJ1-2, with 8 bases matching TRBD1. This CDR3 spans 15 amino acids. Losses at the gene ends were 0 bases for V and 8 bases for J; bases not matched to a gene: 8. Germline V gives CDR1 MNHNS, CDR2 SASEGT.

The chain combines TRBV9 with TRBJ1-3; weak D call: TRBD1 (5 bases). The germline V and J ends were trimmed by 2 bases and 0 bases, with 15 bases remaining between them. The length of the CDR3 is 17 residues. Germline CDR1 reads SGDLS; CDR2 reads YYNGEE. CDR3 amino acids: CASSVSAGLDSGNTIYF. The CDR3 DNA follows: TGTGCCAGCAGCGTTTCAGCGGGGCTCGACTCTGGAAACACCATATATTTT.

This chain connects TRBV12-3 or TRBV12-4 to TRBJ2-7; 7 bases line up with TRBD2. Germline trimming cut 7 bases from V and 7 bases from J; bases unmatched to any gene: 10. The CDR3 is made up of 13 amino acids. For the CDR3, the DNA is TGTGCCAGCACCAACTACGGGGAGGGGGAGCAGTACTTC. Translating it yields CASTNYGEGEQYF.

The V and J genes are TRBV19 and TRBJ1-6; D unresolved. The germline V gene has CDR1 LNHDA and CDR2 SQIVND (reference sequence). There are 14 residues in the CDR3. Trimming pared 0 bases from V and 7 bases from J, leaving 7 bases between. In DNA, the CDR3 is TGTGCCAGTAGTATAGAAGGTGCGAATTCACCCCTCCACTTT. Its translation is CASSIEGANSPLHF.

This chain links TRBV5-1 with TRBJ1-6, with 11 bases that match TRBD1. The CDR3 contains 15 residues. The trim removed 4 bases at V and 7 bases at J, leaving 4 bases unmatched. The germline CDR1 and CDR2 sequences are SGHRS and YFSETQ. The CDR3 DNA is TGCGCCAGCAGCGGGGGACAGGGGGTAAATTCACCCCTCCACTTT. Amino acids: CASSGGQGVNSPLHF.

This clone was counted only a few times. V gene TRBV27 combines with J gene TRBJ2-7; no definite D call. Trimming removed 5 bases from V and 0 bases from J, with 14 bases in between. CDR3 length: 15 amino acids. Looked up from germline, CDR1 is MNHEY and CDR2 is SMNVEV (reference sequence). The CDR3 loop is CASSQYSVNSYEQYF. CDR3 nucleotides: TGTGCCAGCAGTCAGTACAGCGTAAACTCCTACGAGCAGTACTTC.

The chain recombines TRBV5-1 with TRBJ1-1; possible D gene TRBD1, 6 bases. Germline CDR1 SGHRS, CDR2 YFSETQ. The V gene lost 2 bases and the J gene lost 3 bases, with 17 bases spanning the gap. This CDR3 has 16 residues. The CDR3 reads CASSFASRGGDTEAFF. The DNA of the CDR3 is TGCGCCAGCAGCTTTGCGTCCAGGGGAGGGGACACTGAAGCTTTCTTT. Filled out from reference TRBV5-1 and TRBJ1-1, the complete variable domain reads KAGVTQTPRYLIKTRGQQVTLSCSPISGHRSVSWYQQTPGQGLQFLFEYFSETQRNKGNFPGRFSGRQFSNSRSEMNVSTLELGDSALYLCASSFASRGGDTEAFFGQGTRLTVV.

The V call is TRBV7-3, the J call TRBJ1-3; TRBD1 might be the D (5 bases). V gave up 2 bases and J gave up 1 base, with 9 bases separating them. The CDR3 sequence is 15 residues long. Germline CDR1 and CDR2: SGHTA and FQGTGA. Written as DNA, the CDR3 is TGTGCCAGCAGCTTAGGTGGGGGTTCTGGAAACACCATATATTTT. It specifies CASSLGGGSGNTIYF.

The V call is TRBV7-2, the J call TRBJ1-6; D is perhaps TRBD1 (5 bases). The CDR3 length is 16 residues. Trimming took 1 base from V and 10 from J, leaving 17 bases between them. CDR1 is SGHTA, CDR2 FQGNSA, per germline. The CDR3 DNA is TGTGCCAGCAGCTTAGTGGTTGGGGCCTTGGGGTCACCCCTCCACTTT. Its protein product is CASSLVVGALGSPLHF.

CDR3 nucleotides: TGTGCCAGCAGCCCGTCCGGTATAGCGGGGGCACGGGAGACCCAGTACTTC. Protein product: CASSPSGIAGARETQYF. This chain joins TRBV7-3 and TRBJ2-5, with 9 bases aligning to TRBD2. This CDR3 is built from 17 residues. After removal of 5 bases from V and 5 bases from J, the junction contained 15 bases not matched to a gene. Per germline, CDR1 SGHTA and CDR2 FQGTGA.

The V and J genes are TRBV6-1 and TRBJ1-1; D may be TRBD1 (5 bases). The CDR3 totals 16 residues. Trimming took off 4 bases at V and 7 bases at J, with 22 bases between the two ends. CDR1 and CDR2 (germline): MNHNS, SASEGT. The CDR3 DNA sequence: TGTGCCAGCAGTGTGCGGGGCAGGGCGAGATCATTTGAAGCTTTCTTT. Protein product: CASSVRGRARSFEAFF.

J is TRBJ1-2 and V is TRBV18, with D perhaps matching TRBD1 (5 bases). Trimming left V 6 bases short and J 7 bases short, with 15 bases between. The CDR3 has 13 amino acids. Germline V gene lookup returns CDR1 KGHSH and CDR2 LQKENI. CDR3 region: CASSQIDSSGYTF. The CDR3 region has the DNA TGTGCCAGCTCCCAGATTGACAGCTCTGGCTACACCTTC.

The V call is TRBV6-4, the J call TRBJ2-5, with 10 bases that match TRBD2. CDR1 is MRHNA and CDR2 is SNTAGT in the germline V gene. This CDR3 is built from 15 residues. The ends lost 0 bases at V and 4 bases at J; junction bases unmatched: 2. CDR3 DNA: TGTGCCAGCAGTGACTCAGCGGGGGGGCCAGAGACCCAGTACTTC. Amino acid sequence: CASSDSAGGPETQYF.

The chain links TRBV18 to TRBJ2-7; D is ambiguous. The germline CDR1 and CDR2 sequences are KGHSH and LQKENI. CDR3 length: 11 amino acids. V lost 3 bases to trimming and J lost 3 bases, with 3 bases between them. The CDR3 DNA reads TGTGCCAGCTCACCCGACTACGAGCAGTACTTC. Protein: CASSPDYEQYF.

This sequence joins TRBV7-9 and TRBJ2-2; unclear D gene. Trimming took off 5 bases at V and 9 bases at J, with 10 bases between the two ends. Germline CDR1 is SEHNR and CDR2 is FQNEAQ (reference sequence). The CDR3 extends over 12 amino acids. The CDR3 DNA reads TGTGCCAGCAGCCGAGCCGTAAGGGAGCTGTTTTTT. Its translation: CASSRAVRELFF.

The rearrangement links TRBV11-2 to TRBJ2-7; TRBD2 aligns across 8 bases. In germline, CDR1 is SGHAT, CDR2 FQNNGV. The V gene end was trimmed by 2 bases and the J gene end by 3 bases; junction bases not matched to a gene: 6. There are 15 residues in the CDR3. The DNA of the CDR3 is TGTGCCAGCAGCTTAAGGGCGGGGGGCCACTACGAGCAGTACTTC. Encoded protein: CASSLRAGGHYEQYF.

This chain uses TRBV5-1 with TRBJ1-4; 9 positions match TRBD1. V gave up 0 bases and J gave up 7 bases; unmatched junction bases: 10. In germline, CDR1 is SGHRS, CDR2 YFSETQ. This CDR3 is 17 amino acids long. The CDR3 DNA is TGCGCCAGCAGCTTGGTTATGGGGACAGGGACTGGTGAAAAACTGTTTTTT. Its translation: CASSLVMGTGTGEKLFF. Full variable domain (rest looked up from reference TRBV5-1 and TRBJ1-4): KAGVTQTPRYLIKTRGQQVTLSCSPISGHRSVSWYQQTPGQGLQFLFEYFSETQRNKGNFPGRFSGRQFSNSRSEMNVSTLELGDSALYLCASSLVMGTGTGEKLFFGSGTQLSVL.

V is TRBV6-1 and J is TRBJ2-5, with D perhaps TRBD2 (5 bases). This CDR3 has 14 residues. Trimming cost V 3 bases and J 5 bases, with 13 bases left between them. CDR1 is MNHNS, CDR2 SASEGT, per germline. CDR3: CASSEGGSKETQYF. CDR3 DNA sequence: TGTGCCAGCAGTGAGGGCGGGTCAAAGGAGACCCAGTACTTC.

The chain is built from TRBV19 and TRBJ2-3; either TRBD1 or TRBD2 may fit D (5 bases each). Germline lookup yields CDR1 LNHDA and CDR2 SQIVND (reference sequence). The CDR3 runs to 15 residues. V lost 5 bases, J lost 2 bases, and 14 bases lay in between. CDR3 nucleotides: TGTGCCAGTAGTCCAATGGGGGTCACCACAGATACGCAGTATTTT. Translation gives CASSPMGVTTDTQYF.

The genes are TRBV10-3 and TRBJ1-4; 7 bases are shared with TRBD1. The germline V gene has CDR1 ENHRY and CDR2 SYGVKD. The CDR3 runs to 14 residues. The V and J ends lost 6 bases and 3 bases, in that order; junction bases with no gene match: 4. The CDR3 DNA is TGTGCCATCAGCCCTACAGGGGCTAATGAAAAACTGTTTTTT. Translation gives CAISPTGANEKLFF.